The 15 T cell receptor beta chains listed next were all sequenced from one sample in a study of beta chain features in type 1 diabetes. General study points: Moderately but significantly shorter TCRB CDR3s were found in Type 1 diabetes patients in all four CD4+ subsets.

The study reverse transcribed the entire isolated RNA, so it sequenced expressed TCRB transcripts. The method was immunoSEQ multiplex PCR; TCRdb's version includes in-frame clones alone and lacks a portion of them. The sample lists hundreds of thousands of clones, around an eighth occurring once. These receptors' antigens are unknown. The sample was naive CD4+ T cells from blood. These receptors came from a young woman with type 1 diabetes.

The chain is built from TRBV9 and TRBJ2-5, with TRBD1 identical over 8 bases. The junction had 11 bases not matched to a gene; V was cut back by 0 bases and J by 4 bases. The CDR3 consists of 17 residues. From germline, CDR1 is SGDLS and CDR2 YYNGEE. In DNA form, the CDR3 reads TGTGCCAGCAGCGTAGAAGTGGGGCAGGGGGCTGGAGAGACCCAGTACTTC. Encoded protein: CASSVEVGQGAGETQYF.

The chain is built from TRBV6-5 and TRBJ1-6; no clear D. With 6 bases removed from V and 9 bases from J, the gap between germline ends came to 18 bases. Germline CDR1 MNHEY, CDR2 SVGAGI. This CDR3 is 15 amino acids long. In nucleotides, the CDR3 is TGTGCCAGCAGAATCCCGGGAATAATAGGTTCACCCCTCCACTTT. It encodes CASRIPGIIGSPLHF.

This clone was found a few times. CDR3 nucleotides: TGCGCCAGCCGATCGGACACATACTCCTACGAGCAGTACTTC. Protein product: CASRSDTYSYEQYF. The chain uses TRBV5-1 and TRBJ2-7, with a possible D match to TRBD1 (5 bases). CDR1 and CDR2 (germline): SGHRS, YFSETQ. Trimming removed 7 bases from V and 0 bases from J, with 14 bases in between. CDR3 length equals 14 residues.

The V and J genes are TRBV25-1 and TRBJ2-3, with 10 bases lining up with TRBD2. Germline CDR1 and CDR2: MGHDK and SYGVNS. The CDR3 has 15 amino acids. V dropped 4 bases and J dropped 4; count of bases not matched to a gene: 5. This chain's CDR3 is CASSVGSGGPDTQYF. The CDR3 DNA is TGTGCCAGCAGTGTTGGTAGCGGGGGGCCAGATACGCAGTATTTT.

The chain has TRBV19 and TRBJ2-7; 10 positions agree with TRBD1. V dropped 5 bases and J dropped 2; count of bases not matched to a gene: 0. CDR1 is LNHDA, CDR2 SQIVND, per germline (reference sequence). There are 13 residues in the CDR3. CDR3 sequence reads: CASSGTGAYEQYF. In nucleotides, the CDR3 is TGTGCCAGTAGTGGGACAGGGGCCTACGAGCAGTACTTC.

This clone was detected a few times. CDR3 nucleotide sequence: TGTGCCAGCAGCTTAGGGGAGAGGAGGATGGATACGCAGTATTTT. As protein: CASSLGERRMDTQYF. This rearrangement joins TRBV7-9 to TRBJ2-3, with a weak D call TRBD2 (5 bases). Germline V gene sequence: CDR1 SEHNR, CDR2 FQNEAQ (reference sequence). Trimming removed 1 base from V and 6 bases from J, with 14 bases in between. The CDR3 has 15 amino acids.

This clone was picked up a small number of times. The V and J genes are TRBV5-6 and TRBJ2-4; 11 positions agree with TRBD2. This CDR3 contains 16 residues. With V trimmed by 1 base and J by 3 bases, 3 bases remained unmatched. The germline gives CDR1 SGHDT, CDR2 YYEEEE. CDR3 protein: CASSLLLAGDKNIQYF. The CDR3 region has the DNA TGTGCCAGCAGCTTGTTACTAGCGGGGGACAAAAACATTCAGTACTTC.

This clone was seen a few times. The chain employs TRBV11-1 and TRBJ2-3, with a weak D call TRBD1 (6 bases). The germline V gene encodes CDR1 SGHAT and CDR2 FQDESV (reference sequence). This CDR3 has 15 residues. V lost 3 bases and J 2 bases, leaving 12 bases between the germline ends. In DNA, the CDR3 is TGTGCCAGCAGCTTTGGGACACTCAACACAGATACGCAGTATTTT. Its translation: CASSFGTLNTDTQYF. Variable domain in full (rest from reference TRBV11-1 and TRBJ2-3): EAEVAQSPRYKITEKSQAVAFWCDPISGHATLYWYRQILGQGPELLVQFQDESVVDDSQLPKDRFSAERLKGVDSTLKIQPAELGDSAMYLCASSFGTLNTDTQYFGPGTRLTVL.

The CDR3 here is CASSLDGGQGYGYTF. The CDR3 nucleotides are TGTGCCAGCAGCTTAGACGGGGGACAGGGCTATGGCTACACCTTC. The chain carries TRBV7-2 and TRBJ1-2; 9 positions match TRBD1. There are 15 residues in the CDR3. The V segment lost 1 base and the J segment 4 bases; nucleotides outside the gene matches: 4. CDR1 and CDR2 from the germline V gene are SGHTA and FQGNSA.

To note about this clone: Other DNA sequences of this sample code for an identical CDR3. The chain links TRBV5-4 to TRBJ2-3, with 11 bases that match TRBD2. This CDR3 comprises 15 residues. Germline V lookup: CDR1 SGHNT, CDR2 YYREEE (reference sequence). V shed 3 bases, J shed 1 base, and the junction held 1 base outside the gene matches. DNA of the CDR3: TGTGCCAGCAGCTGGGGACTAGCGGGCACAGATACGCAGTATTTT. Translation gives CASSWGLAGTDTQYF.

This clone was picked up a small number of times. The V and J genes are TRBV7-2 and TRBJ2-7, with 7 nucleotides matching TRBD2. This CDR3 contains 14 residues. The J segment lost 4 bases and the V segment lost 4 bases, leaving 7 bases of the junction unmatched. Germline CDR1 is SGHTA and CDR2 is FQGNSA. CDR3 loop: CASSSYGREYEQYF. CDR3 nucleotide sequence: TGTGCCAGCAGCTCGTACGGGCGGGAGTACGAGCAGTACTTC.

This clone turned up a few times. The V and J genes are TRBV7-9 and TRBJ2-7; D might be TRBD1 (5 bases). Germline CDR1 is SEHNR and CDR2 is FQNEAQ (reference sequence). The CDR3 consists of 14 residues. Trimming cost V 4 bases and J 0 bases, with 10 bases left between them. DNA of the CDR3: TGTGCCAGCAGCTCTCGGACATCCTCCTACGAGCAGTACTTC. It codes for CASSSRTSSYEQYF.

This chain joins TRBV6-5 and TRBJ2-7, with TRBD2 identical over 7 bases. The CDR3 is 15 residues long. Germline values: CDR1 MNHEY, CDR2 SVGAGI. Trimming removed 3 bases from V and 2 bases from J; junction bases left unmatched: 7. The CDR3 DNA reads TGTGCCAGCAGTTATCGGGCTAGCGGAACCTACGAGCAGTACTTC. This translates into CASSYRASGTYEQYF.

This clone was seen only a few times. The chain carries TRBV28 and TRBJ2-3; D remains ambiguous. Germline CDR1 MDHEN, CDR2 SYDVKM. With 5 bases removed from V and 4 bases from J, the gap between germline ends came to 7 bases. The CDR3 runs 12 residues. The CDR3 is CASSVGPDTQYF. As DNA, the CDR3 is TGTGCCAGCAGTGTGGGCCCAGATACGCAGTATTTT.

This chain connects TRBV15 to TRBJ2-7; no clear D. The CDR3 consists of 12 residues. Per the germline V gene, CDR1 is LNHNV and CDR2 is YYDKDF (reference sequence). Trimming left V 4 bases short and J 6 bases short, with 10 bases between. For the CDR3, the DNA is TGTGCCACCAGCATCATCCCCGGCGAGCAGTACTTC. Its translation: CATSIIPGEQYF.